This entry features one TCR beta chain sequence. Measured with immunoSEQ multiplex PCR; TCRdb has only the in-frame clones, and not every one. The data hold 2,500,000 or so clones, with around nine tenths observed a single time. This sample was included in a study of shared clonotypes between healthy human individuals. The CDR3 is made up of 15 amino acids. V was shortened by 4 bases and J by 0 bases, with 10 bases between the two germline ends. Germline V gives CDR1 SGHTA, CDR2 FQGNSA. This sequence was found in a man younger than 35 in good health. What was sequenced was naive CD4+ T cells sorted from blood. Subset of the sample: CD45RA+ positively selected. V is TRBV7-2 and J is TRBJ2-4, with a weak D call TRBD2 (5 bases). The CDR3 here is CASSSDRGAKNIQYF. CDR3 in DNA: TGTGCCAGCAGCTCCGACCGGGGAGCCAAAAACATTCAGTACTTC.